This TCR beta chain was profiled in a study of blood T cells in healthy people across ages. On the study more broadly: Template-switching capture recovered about one barcoded beta molecule per two T cells.

A second PCR of about 7 to 11 cycles used a sample-barcoded 5' primer and a J-beta primer mix. With 12 random nucleotides, a template-switch adaptor tagged each individual cDNA molecule. TCRdb reprocessed the 5' RACE reads via MiXCR and lists one record per CDR3 protein. The data contain a few hundred thousand distinct CDR3 sequences, roughly half of them singletons. Healthy Caucasians from Russia aged about 6 to 100 served as donors. The authors drew 8.5 to 10 milliliters of peripheral blood from each donor. V lost 3 bases, J lost 6 bases, and 12 bases lay in between. Germline-derived CDR1 and CDR2 are DFQATT and SNEGSKA (reference sequence). The CDR3 length is 13 residues.

V gene TRBV20-1 combines with J gene TRBJ2-1, with D possibly TRBD2 on 6 matching bases. The sequence was collected from a man between 60 and 75 years old in good health. The specimen was blood. In nucleotides, the CDR3 is TGCAGTGCTAGCGGGAGCTACTTCAATGAGCAGTTCTTC. Translated, it gives CSASGSYFNEQFF.